The rows below give T cell receptor beta chains drawn from one sample of a study of technical replicates of blood from a handful of donors. Sequencing used immunoSEQ multiplex PCR; TCRdb keeps in-frame clones, though not all of them. The sample consists of approximately 95,000 clones, 85% to 95% of them appearing once. The material sequenced was T cells isolated from PBMCs. These receptors were obtained from a human donor in good health. CDR3s include the opening cysteine and the closing phenylalanine or tryptophan. A D gene is named only where the DNA matches it firmly. The size entry is marked missing in some rows and otherwise reads once, few, many or a size class.

>TRBV28|-|TRBJ1-5|-
CASKGVLVGDQPQHF
TGTGCCAGCAAAGGAGTCCTCGTTGGCGATCAGCCCCAGCATTTT
>TRBV4-2|-|TRBJ1-2|TRBD1
CASSQVGQGIYGYTF
TGTGCCAGCAGCCAAGTGGGACAGGGTATCTATGGCTACACCTTC
>TRBV4-3|-|TRBJ2-7|TRBD1
CASSQEGDRDPYEQYF
TGCGCCAGCAGCCAAGAGGGGGACAGGGACCCCTACGAGCAGTACTTC
>TRBV19|-|TRBJ2-7|-
CASSSIGRTSYEQYF
TGTGCCAGTAGTAGTATAGGGAGAACCTCCTACGAGCAGTACTTC
>TRBV28|-|TRBJ1-2|TRBD1
CASSPRTGLRYGYTF
TGTGCCAGCAGTCCCCGGACAGGGCTTCGGTATGGCTACACCTTC
>TRBV5-1|few|TRBJ1-1|-
CASSLDRVETEAFF
TGCGCCAGCAGCTTGGACAGGGTAGAAACTGAAGCTTTCTTT
>TRBV5-6|-|TRBJ2-7|-
CASSLEGYEQYF
TGTGCCAGCAGCTTGGAGGGGTACGAGCAGTACTTC
>TRBV18|-|TRBJ2-1|-
CASSDRGASYNEQFF
TGTGCCAGCTCCGACCGGGGGGCATCCTACAATGAGCAGTTCTTC
>TRBV5-6|-|TRBJ2-5|TRBD2
CASSSTSGRQTQYF
TGTGCCAGCAGCTCGACTAGCGGGAGACAGACCCAGTACTTC
>TRBV7-3|-|TRBJ2-7|-
CASSLNGGRGDYEQYF
TGTGCCAGCAGCTTAAATGGCGGTCGTGGAGATTACGAGCAGTACTTC
>TRBV9|once|TRBJ2-2|-
CASSRANTGELFF
TGTGCCAGCAGCCGGGCGAACACCGGGGAGCTGTTTTTT
>TRBV5-1|-|TRBJ2-1|-
CATPSSYNEQFF
TGCGCCACCCCGAGCTCCTACAATGAGCAGTTCTTC
>TRBV7-2|-|TRBJ2-3|-
CASSRLLSGEFPDTQYF
TGTGCCAGCAGCCGCTTATTGAGCGGAGAATTTCCAGATACGCAGTATTTT
>TRBV7-2|once|TRBJ1-5|-
CASSSIFGRGGNQPQHF
TGTGCCAGCAGCTCCATCTTCGGAAGGGGGGGGAATCAGCCCCAGCATTTT
>TRBV7-2|-|TRBJ1-1|-
CASSPLQGMNTEAFF
TGTGCCAGCAGCCCCCTGCAGGGAATGAACACTGAAGCTTTCTTT
>TRBV10-2|-|TRBJ1-5|TRBD1
CASSVTGGGNQPQHF
TGCGCCAGCAGCGTAACAGGGGGCGGCAATCAGCCCCAGCATTTT
>TRBV4-1|-|TRBJ2-1|TRBD1
CASSHRQGDGYNEQFF
TGCGCCAGCAGCCACAGGCAGGGGGACGGTTACAATGAGCAGTTCTTC
>TRBV7-8|-|TRBJ1-1|-
CASSPPLRDTEAFF
TGTGCCAGCAGCCCCCCCCTTCGCGACACTGAAGCTTTCTTT
>TRBV4-3|-|TRBJ1-1|TRBD1
CASSQLAPGTGRPKVNTEAFF
TGCGCCAGCAGCCAACTGGCCCCCGGGACAGGGAGACCAAAAGTGAACACTGAAGCTTTCTTT
>TRBV28|-|TRBJ2-7|TRBD2
CASSSLAGAYEQYF
TGTGCCAGCAGTTCACTAGCGGGGGCCTACGAGCAGTACTTC
>TRBV21-1|-|TRBJ2-3|-
CASGKLAGLTDTQYF
TGTGCCAGCGGAAAACTAGCGGGACTCACAGATACGCAGTATTTT
>TRBV5-5|-|TRBJ1-5|-
CASSEQGWDGNQPQHF
TGTGCCAGCAGCGAACAGGGTTGGGATGGCAATCAGCCCCAGCATTTT
>TRBV7-9|-|TRBJ1-1|-
CASSLIGQNTEAFF
TGTGCCAGCAGCTTAATAGGACAGAACACTGAAGCTTTCTTT
>TRBV9|-|TRBJ2-3|TRBD2
CASSVGTSGRSTDTQYF
TGTGCCAGCAGCGTAGGAACTAGCGGGAGGAGCACAGATACGCAGTATTTT
>TRBV19|-|TRBJ2-7|-
CASRLTQDDYEQYF
TGTGCCAGTAGACTGACACAGGACGACTACGAGCAGTACTTC
>TRBV6-5|-|TRBJ1-2|TRBD1
CASSTGQAHYGYTF
TGTGCCAGCAGTACCGGACAGGCCCACTATGGCTACACCTTC
>TRBV4-1|once|TRBJ2-1|TRBD2
CASSQAPTSGSYNEQFF
TGCGCCAGCAGCCAAGCCCCCACTAGCGGGAGTTACAATGAGCAGTTCTTC
>TRBV14|-|TRBJ2-3|TRBD2
CASTAGFTDTQYF
TGTGCCAGCACAGCGGGGTTCACAGATACGCAGTATTTT
>TRBV10-3|-|TRBJ2-1|TRBD2
CASREREAEFF
TGTGCCTCGAGAGAGCGGGAGGCCGAGTTCTTC
>TRBV7-2|-|TRBJ2-6|-
CASSLDRTGANVLTF
TGTGCCAGCAGCTTAGACAGGACTGGGGCCAACGTCCTGACTTTC
>TRBV29-1|-|TRBJ1-2|-
CSVESREGIYGYTF
TGCAGCGTTGAGAGCAGGGAAGGAATCTATGGCTACACCTTC
>TRBV29-1|-|TRBJ2-3|TRBD2
CSVEDVTGGRITDTQYF
TGCAGCGTTGAAGATGTAACGGGAGGGCGAATCACAGATACGCAGTATTTT
>TRBV9|-|TRBJ2-7|TRBD1
CASSPTTGTGPYEQYF
TGTGCCAGCAGCCCGACAACCGGGACAGGTCCCTACGAGCAGTACTTC
>TRBV5-4|-|TRBJ1-3|TRBD1
CASSPTGTVGNTIYF
TGTGCCAGCAGCCCGACAGGGACGGTGGGAAACACCATATATTTT
>TRBV6-5|-|TRBJ2-7|-
CATRRKSSYEQYF
TGTGCCACCAGGCGGAAGAGCTCCTACGAGCAGTACTTC
>TRBV12-5|-|TRBJ2-3|-
CASGSPGRGDTQYF
TGTGCTAGTGGTTCACCGGGACGGGGGGATACGCAGTATTTT
>TRBV4-3|-|TRBJ2-2|-
CASSHGVRAGELFF
TGCGCCAGCAGCCACGGGGTTCGGGCCGGGGAGCTGTTTTTT
>TRBV7-2|-|TRBJ1-5|-
CASSLDGGVTQPQHF
TGTGCCAGCAGCTTAGATGGAGGGGTTACTCAGCCCCAGCATTTT
>TRBV27|-|TRBJ2-7|-
CASSFTRGWEQYF
TGTGCCAGCAGTTTTACTAGAGGTTGGGAGCAGTACTTC
>TRBV28|-|TRBJ2-1|-
CASSLSRRAQLMYNEQFF
TGTGCCAGCAGTTTAAGCCGGCGGGCACAGTTGATGTACAATGAGCAGTTCTTC
>TRBV5-1|-|TRBJ1-2|-
CASSLKQGVRYGYTF
TGCGCCAGCAGCTTGAAACAGGGAGTCCGCTATGGCTACACCTTC
>TRBV27|once|TRBJ1-4|TRBD1
CASSLFLGGSNEKLFF
TGTGCCAGCAGTTTATTCTTAGGGGGCTCTAATGAAAAACTGTTTTTT